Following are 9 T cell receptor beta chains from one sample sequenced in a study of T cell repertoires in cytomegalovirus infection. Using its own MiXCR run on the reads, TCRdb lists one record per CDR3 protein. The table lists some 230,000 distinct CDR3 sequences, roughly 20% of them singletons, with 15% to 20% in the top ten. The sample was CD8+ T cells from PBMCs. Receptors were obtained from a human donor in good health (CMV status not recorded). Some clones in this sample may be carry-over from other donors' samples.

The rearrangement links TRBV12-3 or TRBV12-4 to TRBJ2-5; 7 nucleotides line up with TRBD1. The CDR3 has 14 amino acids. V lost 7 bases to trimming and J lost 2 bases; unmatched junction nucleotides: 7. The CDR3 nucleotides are TGTGCCAGCAACTTACAGGGGCCGCAAGAGACCCAGTACTTC. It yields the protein CASNLQGPQETQYF.

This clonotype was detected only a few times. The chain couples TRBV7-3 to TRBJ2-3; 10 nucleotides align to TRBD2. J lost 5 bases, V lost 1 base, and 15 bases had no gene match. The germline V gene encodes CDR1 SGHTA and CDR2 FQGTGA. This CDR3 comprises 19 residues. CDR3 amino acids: CASSLMGVLAGGPGDTQYF. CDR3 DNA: TGTGCCAGCAGCTTAATGGGGGTGTTAGCGGGGGGACCTGGAGATACGCAGTATTTT.

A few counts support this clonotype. This chain's CDR3 is CALEQGHTEAFF. For the CDR3, the DNA is TGTGCCCTAGAACAGGGGCACACTGAAGCTTTCTTT. This chain joins TRBV2 and TRBJ1-1; 7 nucleotides line up with TRBD1. With V trimmed by 11 bases and J by 3 bases, 6 bases remained unmatched. CDR3 length: 12 amino acids. CDR1 and CDR2 from the germline V gene are SNHLY and FYNNEI.

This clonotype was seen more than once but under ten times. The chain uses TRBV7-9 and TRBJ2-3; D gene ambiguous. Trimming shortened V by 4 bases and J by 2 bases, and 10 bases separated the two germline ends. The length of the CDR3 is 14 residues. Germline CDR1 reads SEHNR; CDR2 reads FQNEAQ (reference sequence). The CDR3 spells CASSSWTDTDTQYF. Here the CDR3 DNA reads TGTGCCAGCAGCTCCTGGACGGACACAGATACGCAGTATTTT. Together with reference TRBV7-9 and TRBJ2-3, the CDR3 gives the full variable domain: DTGVSQNPRHKITKRGQNVTFRCDPISEHNRLYWYRQTLGQGPEFLTYFQNEAQLEKSRLLSDRFSAERPKGSFSTLEIQRTEQGDSAMYLCASSSWTDTDTQYFGPGTRLTVL.

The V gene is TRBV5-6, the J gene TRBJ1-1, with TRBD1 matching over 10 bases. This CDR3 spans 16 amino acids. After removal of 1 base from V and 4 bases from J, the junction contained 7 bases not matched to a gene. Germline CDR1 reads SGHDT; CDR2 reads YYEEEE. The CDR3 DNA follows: TGTGCCAGCAGCTTGCTGACAGGGGGCGCATCCACTGAAGCTTTCTTT. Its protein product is CASSLLTGGASTEAFF.

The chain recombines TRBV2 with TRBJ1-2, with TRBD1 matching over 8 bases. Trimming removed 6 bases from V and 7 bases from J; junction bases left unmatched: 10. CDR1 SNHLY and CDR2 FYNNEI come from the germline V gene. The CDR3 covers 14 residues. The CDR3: CASSQMGTGRGYTF. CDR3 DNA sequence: TGTGCCAGCAGCCAAATGGGGACAGGTCGTGGCTACACCTTC.

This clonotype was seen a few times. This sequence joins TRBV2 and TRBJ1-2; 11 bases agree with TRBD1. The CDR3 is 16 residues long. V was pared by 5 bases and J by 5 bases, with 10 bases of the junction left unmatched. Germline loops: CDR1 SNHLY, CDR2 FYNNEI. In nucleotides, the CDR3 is TGTGCCAGCAGTTCGGGACAGGGGGTCGGTTGGTATGGCTACACCTTC. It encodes CASSSGQGVGWYGYTF. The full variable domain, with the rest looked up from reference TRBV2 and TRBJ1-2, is EPEVTQTPSHQVTQMGQEVILRCVPISNHLYFYWYRQILGQKVEFLVSFYNNEISEKSEIFDDQFSVERPDGSNFTLKIRSTKLEDSAMYFCASSSGQGVGWYGYTFGSGTRLTVV.

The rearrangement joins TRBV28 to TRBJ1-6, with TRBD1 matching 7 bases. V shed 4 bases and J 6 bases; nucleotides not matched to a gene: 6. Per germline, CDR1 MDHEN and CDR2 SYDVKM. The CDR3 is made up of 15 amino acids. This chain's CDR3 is CASSSYRDSNSPLHF. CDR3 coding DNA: TGTGCCAGCAGTTCGTACCGGGACAGTAATTCACCCCTCCACTTT.

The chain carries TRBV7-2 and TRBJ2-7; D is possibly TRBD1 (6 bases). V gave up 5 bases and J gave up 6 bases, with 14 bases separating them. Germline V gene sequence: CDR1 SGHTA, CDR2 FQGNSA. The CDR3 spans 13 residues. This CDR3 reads CASSEDIGGEQYF. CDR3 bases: TGTGCCAGCAGCGAAGATATAGGGGGCGAGCAGTACTTC.